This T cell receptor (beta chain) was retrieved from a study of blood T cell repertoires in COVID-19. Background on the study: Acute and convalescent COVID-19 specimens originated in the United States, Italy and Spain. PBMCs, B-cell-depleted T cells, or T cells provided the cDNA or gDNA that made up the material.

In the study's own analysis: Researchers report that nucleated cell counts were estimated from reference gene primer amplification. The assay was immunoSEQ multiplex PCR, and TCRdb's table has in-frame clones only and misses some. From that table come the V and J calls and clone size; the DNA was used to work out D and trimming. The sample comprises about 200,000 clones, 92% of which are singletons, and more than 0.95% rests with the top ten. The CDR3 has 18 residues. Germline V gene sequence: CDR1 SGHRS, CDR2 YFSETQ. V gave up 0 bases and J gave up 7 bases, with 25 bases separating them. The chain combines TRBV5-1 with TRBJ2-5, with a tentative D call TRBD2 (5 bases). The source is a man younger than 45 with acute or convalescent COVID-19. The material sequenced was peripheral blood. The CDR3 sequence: CASSLEKVRERRKGTQYF. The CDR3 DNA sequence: TGCGCCAGCAGCTTGGAGAAGGTGAGGGAGCGGAGGAAAGGGACCCAGTACTTC.